This T cell receptor beta chain was observed in a study of OX40 agonist ivuxolimab in advanced cancers. Overall study findings and caveats: Fewer expanded clones were found on average in CD4+ than in CD8+ T cells. Expanded peripheral T cells had an undetermined antigen specificity.

Trimming removed 0 bases from V and 2 bases from J, with 10 bases in between. Germline V gene sequence: CDR1 MNHEY, CDR2 SVGAGI. This CDR3 contains 15 residues. Comment on this clone: The antigen remains unidentified.

Profiled with immunoSEQ multiplex PCR; TCRdb holds only in-frame clones, not every one. The sample holds approximately 79,000 clones, 85% to 90% seen once. This chain connects TRBV6-5 to TRBJ1-1, with D hard to call. This receptor was identified in an adult with an advanced solid tumor such as melanoma, head and neck, liver or kidney cancer. The sample in question was CD4+ or CD8+ T cells sorted from blood, obtained in a trial of the OX40 agonist ivuxolimab. CDR3 in amino acids: CASSYSGLYNTEAFF. CDR3 coding DNA: TGTGCCAGCAGTTACTCCGGGCTTTACAACACTGAAGCTTTCTTT.